This T cell receptor beta chain was obtained from a study of shared clonotypes between healthy human individuals. Study information: CD4 naive cells filled three plates per donor, CD4 memory three, CD8 naive two and CD8 memory one.

Germline CDR1 SGHRS, CDR2 YFSETQ. Trimming removed 3 bases at V and 2 bases at J, with 9 bases between. The CDR3 is made up of 13 amino acids. Donors had no recently reported acute infections or vaccinations and were HIV-negative. Comments on this clone: Its antigen is currently unknown.

Generated by immunoSEQ multiplex PCR, the TCRdb table keeps only in-frame clones and is missing some. This table has some 1,400,000 clones, roughly 95% appearing once. Notes on the study in general: Relative to their counterparts shared across all four donors, non-shared clonotypes exhibited diminished generation probabilities. Roughly 4.7% was the fraction of naive CD4 clonotypes found shared across four donors.

The sample taken for sequencing was naive CD4+ T cells sorted from blood. As for subset: CD45RA+ positively selected. The origin of this receptor is a man in his thirties or forties in good health. This chain uses TRBV5-1 with TRBJ2-7; the D gene is possibly TRBD2 (5 bases). CDR3 DNA sequence: TGCGCCAGCAGCTCCACCGGGGCCTACGAGCAGTACTTC. It yields the protein CASSSTGAYEQYF. Full variable domain (rest looked up from reference TRBV5-1 and TRBJ2-7): KAGVTQTPRYLIKTRGQQVTLSCSPISGHRSVSWYQQTPGQGLQFLFEYFSETQRNKGNFPGRFSGRQFSNSRSEMNVSTLELGDSALYLCASSSTGAYEQYFGPGTRLTVT.